This T cell receptor (beta chain) was sequenced for a study of cytomegalovirus exposure and HLA in healthy donors. PCR primers comprised 60 Vbeta and 13 Jbeta primers. In the source study's methods: Among the unique TCR beta chains that a later analysis counted, 75 million to 85 million in all, around 11 million were shared. Profiling relied on immunoSEQ multiplex PCR, and the TCRdb table lists in-frame clones only, not all of them. V and J calls and clone size are copied from that table; D and trimming were computed from the DNA. The top ten hold 3.7% of the sample, which has more than 100,000 clones, over 75% seen once. Study observations and caveats: Donors belonging to an Asian-associated ancestry cluster reportedly showed fewer N-insertions in productive TCRs than the roughly 670-donor mean, according to what a later analysis found. More than 15,000 TCR beta sequences were associated with HLA alleles at 0.05 false discovery rate in a later analysis.

Worth noting for this clone: Antigen: not known.

J gave up 7 bases and V 5 bases, and 10 bases lay outside the gene matches. The CDR3 is 14 residues long. Germline V gives CDR1 SGHVS, CDR2 FQNEAQ. This TCR derives from a human donor in good health. This sequence joins TRBV7-8 and TRBJ2-7; 8 positions agree with TRBD2. Input material: PBMCs. The CDR3 DNA follows: TGTGCCAGCAGCCCCCCCGGGGGGGCGGGTGAGCAGTACTTC. It codes for CASSPPGGAGEQYF.